Listed here are 15 T cell receptor beta chains from one sample, sequenced in a study of cytotoxic CD8 clonotypes in ibrutinib-treated CLL. Method: immunoSEQ multiplex PCR; TCRdb's copy keeps in-frame clones and lacks some. This repertoire shows roughly 150,000 clones, approximately 80% found once; its top ten account for roughly 2%. Material: PBMCs, obtained after 12 months of ibrutinib treatment. The origin of the receptors is a human donor with chronic lymphocytic leukemia.

This clone was observed a single time. The genes are TRBV18 and TRBJ1-1; D remains ambiguous. CDR1 is KGHSH and CDR2 is LQKENI in the germline V gene. V was clipped by 3 bases and J by 0 bases, with 5 bases between them. There are 13 residues in the CDR3. The CDR3 here is CASSPSLNTEAFF. The CDR3, as DNA: TGTGCCAGCTCACCCAGTTTGAACACTGAAGCTTTCTTT.

The chain is built from TRBV7-9 and TRBJ2-5; D possibly corresponds to TRBD1 (6 bases). Germline assignment: CDR1 SEHNR and CDR2 FQNEAQ (reference sequence). The CDR3 covers 13 residues. The germline V and J ends were trimmed by 5 bases and 2 bases, with 9 bases remaining between them. This CDR3 reads CASSPTGQETQYF. The CDR3 DNA reads as TGTGCCAGCAGCCCTACAGGGCAAGAGACCCAGTACTTC.

This clone has just one count. The rearrangement links TRBV28 to TRBJ2-7; tentatively, D is TRBD1 (7 bases). Germline CDR1 MDHEN, CDR2 SYDVKM. V was clipped by 5 bases and J by 4 bases, with 18 bases between them. This CDR3 has 15 amino acids. The CDR3 is CASSGGGGGLYEQYF. CDR3 nucleotide sequence: TGTGCCAGCAGTGGGGGTGGAGGGGGCCTTTACGAGCAGTACTTC. The full variable domain, its missing parts supplied by reference TRBV28 and TRBJ2-7, is DVKVTQSSRYLVKRTGEKVFLECVQDMDHENMFWYRQDPGLGLRLIYFSYDVKMKEKGDIPEGYSVSREKKERFSLILESASTNQTSMYLCASSGGGGGLYEQYFGPGTRLTVT.

The count of this clone is one. As DNA, the CDR3 is TGTGCCAGTAGTACGGACAGGGCCGAGCAGTACTTC. Protein sequence: CASSTDRAEQYF. This sequence joins TRBV19 and TRBJ2-7, with TRBD1 identical over 8 bases. Germline CDR1 and CDR2: LNHDA and SQIVND (reference sequence). The CDR3 totals 12 residues. V dropped 4 bases and J dropped 6; count of bases not matched to a gene: 2.

V usage is TRBV7-3 and J usage is TRBJ2-1, with D uncertain. There are 16 residues in the CDR3. The V end lost 5 bases, the J end lost 10 bases, and 24 bases lay between the germline ends. CDR1 is SGHTA and CDR2 is FQGTGA in the germline V gene. CDR3 nucleotide sequence: TGTGCCAGCAGCCCGGATAGGCAGCTCAACCTAGGAGAGCAGTTCTTC. It encodes CASSPDRQLNLGEQFF.

V gene TRBV25-1 combines with J gene TRBJ2-3; weak D call: TRBD2 (5 bases). Germline V gene sequence: CDR1 MGHDK, CDR2 SYGVNS. This CDR3 is 13 amino acids long. The V end lost 8 bases, the J end lost 0 bases, and 9 bases lay between the germline ends. The CDR3 loop reads CASGLSSTDTQYF. The CDR3 DNA sequence: TGTGCCAGCGGACTCTCGAGCACAGATACGCAGTATTTT.

The V gene is TRBV6-5, the J gene TRBJ2-1; D not resolved. The CDR3 spans 13 residues. Germline V gene lookup returns CDR1 MNHEY and CDR2 SVGAGI. V shed 4 bases and J shed 2 bases, with 6 bases lying between them. Here the CDR3 DNA reads TGTGCCAGCAGTTTTGGACCCTACAATGAGCAGTTCTTC. It codes for CASSFGPYNEQFF.

The rearrangement joins TRBV5-8 to TRBJ2-5, with TRBD2 as a possible D gene (5 bases). CDR3 length: 13 residues. Germline V gene data show CDR1 as SGHTS and CDR2 as YDEGEE. The V end lost 1 base, the J end lost 7 bases, and 11 bases lay between the germline ends. The chain's CDR3 is CASSLIGSGTQYF. The DNA for the CDR3 is TGTGCCAGCAGCTTGATAGGGAGTGGGACCCAGTACTTC.

This clone was seen repeatedly, ten times or more. The rearrangement joins TRBV2 to TRBJ1-4, with D unresolved. Trimming took 8 bases from V and 6 from J, leaving 22 bases between them. CDR1 and CDR2 from the germline V gene are SNHLY and FYNNEI. CDR3 size: 16 residues. In DNA form, the CDR3 reads TGTGCCAGCCAGGTGGTGTCGGGGAAGGTGGATGAAAAACTGTTTTTT. Translation: CASQVVSGKVDEKLFF.

About this clone: The same CDR3 is also encoded by other DNA sequences in this sample. Here the CDR3 reads CASSLGGQPQHF. CDR3 in DNA: TGTGCCAGCAGTTTAGGCGGTCAGCCCCAGCATTTT. The rearrangement uses TRBV28 and TRBJ1-5; D is undetermined. The CDR3 runs to 12 residues. Germline CDR1 is MDHEN and CDR2 is SYDVKM. Between the trimmed V and J ends, which lost 2 bases and 6 bases, there was a span of 5 bases. The whole variable domain, remainder taken from reference TRBV28 and TRBJ1-5, is DVKVTQSSRYLVKRTGEKVFLECVQDMDHENMFWYRQDPGLGLRLIYFSYDVKMKEKGDIPEGYSVSREKKERFSLILESASTNQTSMYLCASSLGGQPQHFGDGTRLSIL.

The chain carries TRBV5-1 and TRBJ2-2; 8 nucleotides align to TRBD1. This CDR3 spans 16 amino acids. CDR1 is SGHRS and CDR2 is YFSETQ in the germline V gene. Unmatched junction bases numbered 6, after V lost 4 bases and J lost 1 base. The CDR3 DNA follows: TGCGCCAGCAGCGCCTCAGGGGGCAGGAACACCGGGGAGCTGTTTTTT. Residues: CASSASGGRNTGELFF.

In the case of this clone: Other DNA sequences of this sample code for an identical CDR3. The chain joins TRBV18 to TRBJ2-2; possibly TRBD1 for D (5 bases). V was cut by 3 bases and J by 5 bases, with 7 bases left in between. Germline CDR1 reads KGHSH; CDR2 reads LQKENI. This CDR3 contains 13 residues. The CDR3: CASSPQGTGELFF. The CDR3 coding sequence is TGTGCCAGCTCACCCCAGGGTACCGGGGAGCTGTTTTTT.

The V gene is TRBV4-1, the J gene TRBJ1-2, with a tentative D call TRBD1 (5 bases). In germline, CDR1 is MGHRA, CDR2 YSYEKL. V lost 5 bases and J lost 4, with 14 bases in between. The CDR3 loop spans 14 amino acids. In nucleotides, the CDR3 is TGCGCCAGCAGCTCGGGGGGAGGGACCTATGGCTACACCTTC. It codes for CASSSGGGTYGYTF.

A remark on this clone: This specimen includes other DNA sequences encoding the same CDR3. The J gene is TRBJ2-3, the V gene TRBV4-2; 9 bases are shared with TRBD2. Germline CDR1 reads LGHNA; CDR2 reads YNFKEQ. The CDR3 is 15 residues long. V lost 1 base to trimming and J lost 4 bases; unmatched junction nucleotides: 3. This CDR3 is CASSQGAGGADTQYF. In DNA form, the CDR3 reads TGTGCCAGCAGCCAAGGGGCGGGAGGGGCAGATACGCAGTATTTT.

The DNA of the CDR3 is TGTGCCAGCAGCCGAGGACGGCAGGAACGCTACACCATATATTTT. It is translated as CASSRGRQERYTIYF. V and J are TRBV7-2 and TRBJ1-3; no firm D call. In germline, CDR1 is SGHTA, CDR2 FQGNSA. Between the trimmed V and J ends, which lost 5 bases and 8 bases, there was a span of 19 bases. CDR3 length: 15 residues.